Below, 8 T cell receptor beta chains from the same sample are listed, as sequenced in a study of blood T cells in healthy people across ages. For the second PCR, which ran for roughly 7 to 11 cycles, a sample-barcoded 5' primer and a J-beta primer mix were used. TCRdb recomputed calls from the 5' RACE reads with MiXCR, one row per CDR3 protein. The table records hundreds of thousands of distinct CDR3 sequences, 20% to 25% of them present only once. Sample: blood. The receptor source for this set is a man aged 70-80 years in good health.

Turning to this clonotype: The junction departs from germline at one end; a sequencing error may be responsible. This sequence joins TRBV7-7 and TRBJ2-1; D might be TRBD2 (6 bases). Looked up from germline, CDR1 is SSHAT and CDR2 is FNYEAQ (reference sequence). This CDR3 is built from 16 residues. CDR3 region: CASSLMVGGISNEQFF. The CDR3 region has the DNA TGTGCTAGCAGCTTAATGGTGGGCGGGATCTCCAATGAGCAGTTCTTC. Filled out from reference TRBV7-7 and TRBJ2-1, the complete variable domain reads GAGVSQSPRYKVTKRGQDVTLRCDPISSHATLYWYQQALGQGPEFLTYFNYEAQPDKSGLPSDRFSAERPEGSISTLTIQRTEQRDSAMYRCASSLMVGGISNEQFFGPGTRLTVL.

This clonotype was recorded at least ten times. The V and J genes are TRBV21-1 and TRBJ2-5; TRBD1, as called in the table, went unchecked against the DNA. TRBV21-1 is labeled a pseudogene. The CDR3 consists of 13 residues. The CDR3 loop is CASNNRGRETQYF. Here the CDR3 DNA reads TGTGCCAGCAATAACCGGGGCCGAGAGACCCAGTACTTC.

This clonotype came up a few times. This chain connects TRBV4-3 to TRBJ2-5; 8 bases agree with TRBD2. From germline, CDR1 is LGHNA and CDR2 YSLEER. The ends lost 0 bases at V and 2 bases at J; junction bases unmatched: 8. The CDR3 is made up of 17 amino acids. DNA for the CDR3: TGCGCCAGCAGCCAAGAGTGGACGGTAGCGGGACAAGAGACCCAGTACTTC. It specifies CASSQEWTVAGQETQYF.

The chain combines TRBV20-1 with TRBJ2-5; TRBD2 matches 15 bases. Germline V gene sequence: CDR1 DFQATT, CDR2 SNEGSKA (reference sequence). CDR3 length equals 16 residues. J was trimmed by 4 bases and V by 2 bases; bases with no gene match: 5. The CDR3 DNA follows: TGCAGTGCTAGACTTCCGGGACTAGCGGGAGGAGAGACCCAGTACTTC. It codes for CSARLPGLAGGETQYF.

The chain is built from TRBV7-2 and TRBJ2-3; D remains unclear. V lost 1 base and J 10 bases, leaving 9 bases between the germline ends. Germline CDR1 SGHTA, CDR2 FQGNSA. The CDR3 has 12 residues. This CDR3 reads CASSLDEIAQYF. The CDR3 DNA sequence: TGTGCCAGCAGCTTAGATGAGATTGCGCAGTATTTT.

The gene calls are TRBV25-1 and TRBJ2-6; D not resolved. CDR3 length: 15 residues. V was trimmed by 2 bases and J by 2 bases, leaving 7 bases between them. The V gene's germline CDR1 is MGHDK and CDR2 SYGVNS. The chain's CDR3 is CASSENSAGANVLTF. CDR3 sequence (DNA): TGTGCCAGCAGTGAAAATTCCGCTGGGGCCAACGTCCTGACTTTC.

This chain joins TRBV9 and TRBJ2-7, with 7 bases identical to TRBD1. The V gene end was trimmed by 0 bases and the J gene end by 7 bases; junction bases not matched to a gene: 4. CDR1 and CDR2 from the germline V gene are SGDLS and YYNGEE. This CDR3 region has 13 residues. The CDR3 reads CASSVAGGDEQYF. The CDR3 DNA follows: TGTGCCAGCAGCGTAGCAGGGGGAGATGAGCAGTACTTC. Full variable domain (rest looked up from reference TRBV9 and TRBJ2-7): DSGVTQTPKHLITATGQRVTLRCSPRSGDLSVYWYQQSLDQGLQFLIQYYNGEERAKGNILERFSAQQFPDLHSELNLSSLELGDSALYFCASSVAGGDEQYFGPGTRLTVT.

The chain is built from TRBV6-2 or TRBV6-3 and TRBJ2-1; D may be TRBD1 or TRBD2 (6 bases each). CDR1 and CDR2 (germline): MNHEY, SVGEGT. With 7 bases removed from V and 7 bases from J, the gap between germline ends came to 14 bases. The CDR3 has 13 amino acids. The CDR3 sequence: CASMGGASNEQFF. In DNA form, the CDR3 reads TGTGCCAGCATGGGGGGCGCTTCGAATGAGCAGTTCTTC.